This T cell receptor (beta chain) is from a study of cytomegalovirus exposure and HLA in healthy donors. Study results and caveats: HLA-A and HLA-B allele assignments for most subjects were reportedly predicted accurately using TCR beta sequences. In vitro, a few CMV-associated chains proved specific for CMV antigens. In a later analysis, several top co-occurrence clusters appeared linked to parvovirus B19, influenza, CMV and Epstein-Barr virus.

This CDR3 is built from 17 residues. Germline V gives CDR1 GTSNPN, CDR2 SVGIG (reference sequence). With 0 bases removed from V and 0 bases from J, the gap between germline ends came to 12 bases. PCR was performed using 60 Vbeta and 13 Jbeta primers. TCRdb's table, derived via immunoSEQ multiplex PCR, lists solely in-frame clones and lacks some. The sample carries about 140,000 clones, roughly three quarters recorded once. Points on this clone: Its specificity is not known.

The chain employs TRBV30 and TRBJ2-6; D is perhaps TRBD1 (5 bases). The origin of this receptor is a male donor in good health and CMV-seronegative. The specimen was PBMCs. The CDR3, as DNA: TGTGCCTGGAGTGTAGTGGCAGGGAACTCTGGGGCCAACGTCCTGACTTTC. Translating it yields CAWSVVAGNSGANVLTF.